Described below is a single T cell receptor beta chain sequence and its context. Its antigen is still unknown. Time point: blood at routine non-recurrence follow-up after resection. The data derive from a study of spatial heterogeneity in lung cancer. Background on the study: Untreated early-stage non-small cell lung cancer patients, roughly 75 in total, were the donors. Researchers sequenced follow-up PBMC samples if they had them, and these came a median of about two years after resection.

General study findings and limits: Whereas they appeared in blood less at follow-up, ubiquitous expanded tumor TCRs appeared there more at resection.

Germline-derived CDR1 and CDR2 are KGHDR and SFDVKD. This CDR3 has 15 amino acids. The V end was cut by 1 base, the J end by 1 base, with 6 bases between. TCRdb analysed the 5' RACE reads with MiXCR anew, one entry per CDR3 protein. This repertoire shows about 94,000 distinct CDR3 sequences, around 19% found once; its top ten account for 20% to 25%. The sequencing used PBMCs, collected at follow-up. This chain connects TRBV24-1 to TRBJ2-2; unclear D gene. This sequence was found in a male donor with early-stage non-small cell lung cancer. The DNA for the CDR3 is TGTGCCACCAGTGATTTCACAGAGAACACCGGGGAGCTGTTTTTT. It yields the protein CATSDFTENTGELFF.